One sample yielded the 9 T cell receptor beta chains listed below, sequenced in a study of OX40 agonist ivuxolimab in advanced cancers. Sequencing used immunoSEQ multiplex PCR; TCRdb keeps in-frame clones, though not all of them. The profile shows approximately 50,000 clones, 85% of them singletons. The sample consisted of CD4+ or CD8+ T cells sorted from blood, taken in a trial of the OX40 agonist ivuxolimab. These receptors came from an adult with an advanced solid tumor such as melanoma, head and neck, liver or kidney cancer.

The V gene is TRBV7-2, the J gene TRBJ2-5; possibly TRBD1 or TRBD2 for D (6 bases each). The CDR3 length is 14 residues. Germline CDR1 reads SGHTA; CDR2 reads FQGNSA. V lost 5 bases, J lost 5 bases, and 15 bases lay in between. This chain's CDR3 is CASSPPGARETQYF. CDR3 nucleotides: TGTGCCAGCAGCCCCCCGGGGGCGCGGGAGACCCAGTACTTC. The full variable domain, rest sourced from reference TRBV7-2 and TRBJ2-5, is GAGVSQSPSNKVTEKGKDVELRCDPISGHTALYWYRQSLGQGLEFLIYFQGNSAPDKSGLPSDRFSAERTGGSVSTLTIQRTQQEDSAVYLCASSPPGARETQYFGPGTRLLVL.

The chain joins TRBV4-2 to TRBJ2-1, with D possibly called TRBD1 or TRBD2 (5 bases each). The V and J ends lost 4 bases and 8 bases respectively, with 9 bases between them. The length of the CDR3 is 12 residues. Germline V gene data show CDR1 as LGHNA and CDR2 as YNFKEQ. CDR3 in DNA: TGTGCCAGCAGCCGAGGGGCTTATGAGCAGTTCTTC. Protein product: CASSRGAYEQFF.

The V gene is TRBV11-2, the J gene TRBJ2-3, with TRBD1 matching over 10 bases. This CDR3 has 15 amino acids. Germline lookup yields CDR1 SGHAT and CDR2 FQNNGV. After removal of 7 bases from V and 1 base from J, the junction contained 5 bases not matched to a gene. CDR3: CASNRQGARTDTQYF. The CDR3 DNA reads as TGTGCCAGCAACCGACAGGGGGCGCGCACAGATACGCAGTATTTT.

The chain couples TRBV5-4 to TRBJ1-1; unclear D gene. The CDR3 extends over 15 amino acids. Germline V gives CDR1 SGHNT, CDR2 YYREEE (reference sequence). Between the trimmed V and J ends, which lost 4 bases and 0 bases, there was a span of 13 bases. The CDR3 nucleotides are TGTGCCAGCAGCCTACCGACGGGGATGAACACTGAAGCTTTCTTT. This sequence encodes CASSLPTGMNTEAFF. The variable domain in full, with the rest retrieved from reference TRBV5-4 and TRBJ1-1, is ETGVTQSPTHLIKTRGQQVTLRCSSQSGHNTVSWYQQALGQGPQFIFQYYREEENGRGNFPPRFSGLQFPNYSSELNVNALELDDSALYLCASSLPTGMNTEAFFGQGTRLTVV.

The chain combines TRBV9 with TRBJ2-4; 7 nucleotides match TRBD2. The CDR3 totals 16 residues. Germline-derived CDR1 and CDR2 are SGDLS and YYNGEE. V was pared by 4 bases and J by 9 bases, with 16 bases of the junction left unmatched. CDR3 in amino acids: CASSPRLAKDAGIQYF. CDR3 sequence (DNA): TGTGCCAGCAGCCCTCGACTAGCAAAAGATGCTGGCATTCAGTACTTC.

The V and J genes are TRBV28 and TRBJ2-2; TRBD1 agrees at 8 bases. This CDR3 has 15 amino acids. V trimming: 8 bases; J trimming: 7 bases; junction bases outside the gene matches: 12. CDR1 is MDHEN, CDR2 SYDVKM, per germline. This chain's CDR3 is CASLNSGGQGGELFF. CDR3 DNA: TGTGCCAGCCTTAATTCAGGGGGCCAAGGCGGGGAGCTGTTTTTT.

This chain uses TRBV4-1 with TRBJ1-4, with 9 positions matching TRBD1. Looked up from germline, CDR1 is MGHRA and CDR2 is YSYEKL. The trim removed 0 bases at V and 1 base at J, leaving 15 bases unmatched. This CDR3 is built from 21 residues. CDR3 nucleotide sequence: TGCGCCAGCAGCCAAGATTGGATCAGAGGGACAGGGATAGGAACTAATGAAAAACTGTTTTTT. Protein: CASSQDWIRGTGIGTNEKLFF.

The chain uses TRBV10-3 and TRBJ2-2; TRBD1 is a possible D gene (5 bases). The germline gives CDR1 ENHRY, CDR2 SYGVKD. Trimming stripped 6 bases from V and 1 base from J, with 15 bases between. The CDR3 totals 16 residues. The CDR3, as DNA: TGTGCCATCAGGCCTTGGGAAAGGGGGAACACCGGGGAGCTGTTTTTT. This translates into CAIRPWERGNTGELFF.

This sequence joins TRBV5-4 and TRBJ1-1, with D tentatively TRBD1 (6 bases). This CDR3 has 14 residues. Trimming left V 1 base short and J 5 bases short, with 12 bases between. Germline V gene data show CDR1 as SGHNT and CDR2 as YYREEE (reference sequence). As DNA, the CDR3 is TGTGCCAGCAGCTTGCGGGGGCGAGCGACTGAAGCTTTCTTT. It is translated as CASSLRGRATEAFF.